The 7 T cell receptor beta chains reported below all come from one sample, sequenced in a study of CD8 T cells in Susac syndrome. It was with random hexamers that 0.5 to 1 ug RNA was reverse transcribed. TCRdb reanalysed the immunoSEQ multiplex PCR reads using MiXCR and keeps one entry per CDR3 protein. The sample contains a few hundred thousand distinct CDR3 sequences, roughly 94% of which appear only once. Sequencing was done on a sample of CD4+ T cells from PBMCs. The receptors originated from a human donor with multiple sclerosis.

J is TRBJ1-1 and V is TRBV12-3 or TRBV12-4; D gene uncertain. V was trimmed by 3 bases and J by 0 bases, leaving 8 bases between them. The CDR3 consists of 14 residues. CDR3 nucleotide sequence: TGTGCCAGCAGTTTGGGCAGGCTGAACACTGAAGCTTTCTTT. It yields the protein CASSLGRLNTEAFF.

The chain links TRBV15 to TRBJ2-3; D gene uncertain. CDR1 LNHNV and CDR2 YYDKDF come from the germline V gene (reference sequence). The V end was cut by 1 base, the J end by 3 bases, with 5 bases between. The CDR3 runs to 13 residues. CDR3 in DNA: TGTGCCACCAGCAGAGGAGATACAGATACGCAGTATTTT. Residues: CATSRGDTDTQYF. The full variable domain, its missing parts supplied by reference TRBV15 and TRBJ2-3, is DAMVIQNPRYQVTQFGKPVTLSCSQTLNHNVMYWYQQKSSQAPKLLFHYYDKDFNNEADTPDNFQSRRPNTSFCFLDIRSPGLGDTAMYLCATSRGDTDTQYFGPGTRLTVL.

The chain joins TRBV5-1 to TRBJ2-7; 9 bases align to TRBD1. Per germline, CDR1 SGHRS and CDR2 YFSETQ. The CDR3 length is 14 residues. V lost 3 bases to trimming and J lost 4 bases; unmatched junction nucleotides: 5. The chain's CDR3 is CASSYQGQGYEQYF. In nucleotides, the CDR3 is TGCGCCAGCAGCTACCAGGGACAGGGATACGAGCAGTACTTC.

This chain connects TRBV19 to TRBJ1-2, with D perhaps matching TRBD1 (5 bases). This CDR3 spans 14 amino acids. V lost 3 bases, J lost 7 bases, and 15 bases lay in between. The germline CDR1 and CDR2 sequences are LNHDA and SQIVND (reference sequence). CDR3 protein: CASSITGPVRGYTF. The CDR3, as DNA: TGTGCCAGTAGTATCACAGGCCCCGTGCGTGGCTACACCTTC.

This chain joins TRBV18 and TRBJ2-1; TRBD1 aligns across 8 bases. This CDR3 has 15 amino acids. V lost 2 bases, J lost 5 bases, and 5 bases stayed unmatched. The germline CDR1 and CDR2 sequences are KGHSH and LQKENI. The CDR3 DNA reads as TGTGCCAGCTCACCAACGAGGACAGGGAACAATGAGCAGTTCTTC. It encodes CASSPTRTGNNEQFF.

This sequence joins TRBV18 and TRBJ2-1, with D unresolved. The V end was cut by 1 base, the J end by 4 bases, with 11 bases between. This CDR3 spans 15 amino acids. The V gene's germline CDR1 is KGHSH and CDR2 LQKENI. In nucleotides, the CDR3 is TGTGCCAGCTCACCACAGAAGCAAGATTACAATGAGCAGTTCTTC. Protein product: CASSPQKQDYNEQFF.

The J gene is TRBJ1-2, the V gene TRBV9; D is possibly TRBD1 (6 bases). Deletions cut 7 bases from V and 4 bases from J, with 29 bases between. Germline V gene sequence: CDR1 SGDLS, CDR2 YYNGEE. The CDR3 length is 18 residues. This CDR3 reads CASGTPERQGQNRYGYTF. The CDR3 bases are TGTGCCAGCGGGACCCCCGAGCGGCAGGGGCAAAATCGCTATGGCTACACCTTC.